This entry concerns a single TCR beta chain. As originally analysed: Reference gene primers were amplified, and this amplification served to estimate nucleated cell counts. Assay: immunoSEQ multiplex PCR; the TCRdb copy retains only in-frame clones and omits some. V and J calls and clone size come straight from that table; D and trimming were deduced from the DNA. The sample shows fewer than 150,000 clones, around 86% of them seen only once. This specimen comes from a study of blood T cell repertoires in COVID-19. Study-level information: COVID-19 samples, acute and convalescent, were from the United States, Italy and Spain. From T cells, B-cell-depleted T cells, or PBMCs came the material, which was cDNA or gDNA.

The sequenced material came from peripheral blood. The TCR comes from a woman in her fifties or sixties who had recovered from COVID-19.

CDR3 region: CASSSVSGRENEQYF. For the CDR3, the DNA is TGTGCCAGCAGCTCAGTCAGCGGGAGGGAGAACGAGCAGTACTTC. The chain joins TRBV7-8 to TRBJ2-7, with TRBD2 matching over 10 bases. J gave up 5 bases and V 4 bases, and 8 bases lay outside the gene matches. The CDR3 sequence is 15 residues long. CDR1 and CDR2 (germline): SGHVS, FQNEAQ.